This section outlines one T cell receptor beta chain sequence together with its context. Antigen: not known. The data are from a study of T cell repertoires in ileal Crohn's disease. Overall study context: Median disease duration was 7.9 years; approximately 32% smoked at surgery. Operated complications were stricturing disease (61%) and penetrating disease (approximately 39%). Points from the study as a whole: All patients with clonality above 26.8% had endoscopic recurrence.

CDR3 length equals 13 residues. V was clipped by 2 bases and J by 5 bases, with 6 bases between them. The germline V gene encodes CDR1 MNHEY and CDR2 SVGAGI. Approximately 500 nanograms of biopsy DNA per sample underwent TCRB immunosequencing. Method: immunoSEQ multiplex PCR; TCRdb's copy keeps in-frame clones and lacks some. This sample carries around 17,000 clones, around 88% of them seen once, and the ten largest clones take roughly 5.4%. Sequenced: ileal tissue. The chain has TRBV6-5 and TRBJ2-2, with D possibly matching TRBD1 (6 bases). The sequence was obtained from an adult with Crohn's disease. As DNA, the CDR3 is TGTGCCAGCAGTTACAGGGGGACCGGGGAGCTGTTTTTT. It translates to CASSYRGTGELFF.